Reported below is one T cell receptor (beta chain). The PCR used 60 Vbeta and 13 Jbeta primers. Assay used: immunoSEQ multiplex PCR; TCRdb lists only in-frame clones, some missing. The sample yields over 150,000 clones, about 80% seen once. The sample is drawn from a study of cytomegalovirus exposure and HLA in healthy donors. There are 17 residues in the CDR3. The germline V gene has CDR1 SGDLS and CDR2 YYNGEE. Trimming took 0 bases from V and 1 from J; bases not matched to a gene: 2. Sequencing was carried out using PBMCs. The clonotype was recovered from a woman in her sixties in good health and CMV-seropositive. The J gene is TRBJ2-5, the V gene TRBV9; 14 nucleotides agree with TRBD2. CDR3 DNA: TGTGCCAGCAGCGTAGGGGGGACTAGCGGGGGCCAAGAGACCCAGTACTTC. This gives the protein CASSVGGTSGGQETQYF.